The rows below give T cell receptor beta chains drawn from one sample of a study of blood T cell repertoires in COVID-19. The method was immunoSEQ multiplex PCR; TCRdb's version includes in-frame clones alone and lacks a portion of them. This table holds 280,000 or so clones, around 85% found once. Sample: PBMCs or T cells enriched from blood (not recorded which). The receptor set was obtained from a man aged 25-45 years who had recovered from COVID-19. The CDR3 runs from the conserved cysteine through the conserved F or W. Fields, in order: D gene, J gene, V gene, clone size, CDR3 protein, CDR3 DNA. D genes are given only for firm matches. Part of the rows lack a size; the others show once, few, many or a class for expanded clones.

NA	TRBJ1-5	TRBV12-3/TRBV12-4	NA	CASSSGVQPQHF	TGTGCCAGCAGTTCCGGGGTTCAGCCCCAGCATTTT
TRBD1	TRBJ1-5	TRBV13	NA	CASSRGQGGFQPQHF	TGTGCCAGCAGCCGCGGACAGGGGGGCTTTCAGCCCCAGCATTTT
TRBD1	TRBJ2-5	TRBV7-9	NA	CASSWTGGTETQYF	TGTGCCAGCAGTTGGACAGGGGGCACGGAGACCCAGTACTTC
NA	TRBJ1-2	TRBV7-8	NA	CASSLGTRNYGYTF	TGTGCCAGCAGCTTGGGCACACGTAACTATGGCTACACCTTC
TRBD1	TRBJ1-1	TRBV7-2	NA	CASSPGQGLRTEAFF	TGTGCCAGCAGCCCAGGACAGGGGCTGCGCACTGAAGCTTTCTTT
NA	TRBJ2-2	TRBV2	NA	CASSSNTGASTGELFF	TGTGCCAGCAGTTCCAACACAGGCGCGAGCACCGGGGAGCTGTTTTTT
NA	TRBJ1-6	TRBV7-2	NA	CASSLGPRRNSPLHF	TGTGCCAGCAGCTTAGGCCCGAGGCGTAATTCACCCCTCCACTTT
NA	TRBJ1-2	TRBV12-3/TRBV12-4	NA	CASSLGRDYGYTF	TGTGCCAGCAGTTTAGGCAGGGACTATGGCTACACCTTC
TRBD2	TRBJ2-1	TRBV28	NA	CASSLGLAGGLTYNEQFF	TGTGCCAGCAGCCTTGGGCTAGCGGGGGGCTTAACCTACAATGAGCAGTTCTTC
NA	TRBJ1-3	TRBV7-9	NA	CASSLVGYGETGNTIYF	TGTGCCAGCAGCTTAGTGGGGTATGGGGAGACTGGAAACACCATATATTTT
NA	TRBJ1-3	TRBV27	few	CASSGTPGGSGNTIYF	TGTGCCAGCAGCGGGACACCCGGAGGCTCTGGAAACACCATATATTTT
TRBD2	TRBJ2-1	TRBV5-1	NA	CASSLASGGASYNEQFF	TGCGCCAGCAGCTTGGCCAGCGGGGGGGCGTCCTACAATGAGCAGTTCTTC
NA	TRBJ2-1	TRBV7-2	NA	CASSLGSSSYNEQFF	TGTGCCAGCAGCTTAGGGTCGAGCTCCTACAATGAGCAGTTCTTC
TRBD1	TRBJ2-7	TRBV5-5	NA	CASSPTGTGSHEQYF	TGTGCCAGCAGCCCGACCGGGACAGGGAGCCACGAGCAGTACTTC
NA	TRBJ1-3	TRBV7-8	NA	CASSFTGLLGSSGNTIYF	TGTGCCAGCAGCTTCACAGGTCTCCTCGGAAGCTCTGGAAACACCATATATTTT
TRBD2	TRBJ2-1	TRBV30	NA	CACWGPGLAYNEQFF	TGTGCCTGTTGGGGGCCGGGACTAGCTTACAATGAGCAGTTCTTC
TRBD2	TRBJ2-5	TRBV5-4	NA	CASSLGLAGVRETQYF	TGTGCCAGCAGCTTAGGACTAGCGGGGGTTCGGGAGACCCAGTACTTC
NA	TRBJ2-3	TRBV11-2	NA	CASSLGSRVYDTQYF	TGTGCCAGCAGCTTAGGAAGCAGGGTATACGATACGCAGTATTTT
NA	TRBJ1-6	TRBV7-8	NA	CASSFPSNNSPLHF	TGTGCCAGCAGCTTCCCCAGTAATAATTCACCCCTCCACTTT
TRBD1	TRBJ2-3	TRBV12-3/TRBV12-4	NA	CASRRRGRDTQYF	TGTGCCAGCAGACGTAGGGGGCGAGATACGCAGTATTTT
TRBD1	TRBJ1-2	TRBV2	NA	CASSIQGASGYTF	TGTGCCAGCAGTATTCAGGGGGCTTCTGGCTACACCTTC
TRBD1	TRBJ1-1	TRBV12-3/TRBV12-4	NA	CASSFVQGGEAFF	TGTGCCAGCAGTTTCGTGCAGGGGGGCGAAGCTTTCTTT
NA	TRBJ1-2	TRBV5-1	NA	CASSSNDRRNYGYTF	TGCGCCAGCAGCTCAAACGACAGGAGAAACTATGGCTACACCTTC
NA	TRBJ2-3	TRBV12-3/TRBV12-4	NA	CASSVRQGGTQYF	TGTGCCAGCAGTGTGAGACAGGGAGGTACGCAGTATTTT
NA	TRBJ1-2	TRBV12-3/TRBV12-4	once	CASSLGSRYGYTF	TGTGCCAGCAGTTTGGGCAGTCGCTATGGCTACACCTTC
TRBD1	TRBJ1-2	TRBV9	once	CASSAIGTGAYGYTF	TGTGCCAGCAGCGCCATAGGGACAGGGGCTTATGGCTACACCTTC
TRBD2	TRBJ2-3	TRBV9	NA	CASSVGSGGALDTQYF	TGTGCCAGCAGCGTAGGTAGCGGGGGGGCCCTAGATACGCAGTATTTT
NA	TRBJ1-3	TRBV6-5	NA	CATRSGNTIYF	TGTGCCACCCGCTCTGGAAACACCATATATTTT
TRBD2	TRBJ2-5	TRBV3-1/TRBV3-2	once	CASSPRGGRETQYF	TGTGCCAGCAGCCCCCGGGGGGGCCGAGAGACCCAGTACTTC
TRBD1	TRBJ1-5	TRBV5-1	NA	CASSPWTGSGQPQHF	TGCGCCAGCAGCCCCTGGACAGGGAGCGGTCAGCCCCAGCATTTT
NA	TRBJ1-6	TRBV7-2	few	CASSLWSSSNSPLHF	TGTGCCAGCAGCTTATGGTCCAGTTCTAATTCACCCCTCCACTTT
NA	TRBJ1-4	TRBV5-1	NA	CASSSQGTNEKLFF	TGCGCCAGCAGCTCACAGGGAACTAATGAAAAACTGTTTTTT
NA	TRBJ1-2	TRBV7-3	NA	CASSLNREGNYGYTF	TGTGCCAGCAGCTTAAATCGGGAAGGGAACTATGGCTACACCTTC
NA	TRBJ2-1	TRBV7-2	NA	CASSFGGPREQFF	TGTGCCAGCAGCTTCGGGGGGCCACGTGAGCAGTTCTTC
TRBD2	TRBJ2-3	TRBV7-2	NA	CASRDYSGGRSTDTQYF	TGTGCCAGCAGAGACTATAGCGGGGGGAGGAGCACAGATACGCAGTATTTT